This T cell receptor (beta chain) comes out of a study of early T cells in non-severe SARS-CoV-2 infection. For the study at large: The chains were unpaired, and the sequenced material was bulk RNA from unsorted whole blood.

CDR1 and CDR2 (germline): KGHSH, LQKENI. CDR3 length: 14 amino acids. The V end lost 0 bases, the J end lost 8 bases, and 8 bases lay between the germline ends. This clonotype was observed a few times. Separate cDNA molecules each had unique molecular identifiers attached to them. TCRdb analysed the 5' RACE reads with MiXCR anew, one entry per CDR3 protein. The table records 45,000 to 60,000 distinct CDR3 sequences, more than 9% of them present only once. The gene calls are TRBV18 and TRBJ1-6; maybe TRBD1 (5 bases). This receptor was identified in an adult who was a healthcare worker with PCR-confirmed SARS-CoV-2 infection or an uninfected control (not recorded which). Specimen: whole blood. The CDR3 coding sequence is TGTGCCAGCTCACCACCCCAGGGTCATTCACCCCTCCACTTT. Translation gives CASSPPQGHSPLHF.